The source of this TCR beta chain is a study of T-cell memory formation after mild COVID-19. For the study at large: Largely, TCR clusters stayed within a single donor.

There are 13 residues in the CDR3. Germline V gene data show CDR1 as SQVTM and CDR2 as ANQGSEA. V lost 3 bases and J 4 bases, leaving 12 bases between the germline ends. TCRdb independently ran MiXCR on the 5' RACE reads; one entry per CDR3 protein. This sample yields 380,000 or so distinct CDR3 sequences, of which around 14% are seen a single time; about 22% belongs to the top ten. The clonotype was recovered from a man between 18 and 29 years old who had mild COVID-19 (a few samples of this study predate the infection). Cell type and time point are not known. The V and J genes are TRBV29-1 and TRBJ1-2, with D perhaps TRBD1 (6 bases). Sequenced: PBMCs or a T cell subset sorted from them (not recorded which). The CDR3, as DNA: TGCAGCGTTGACGGGGGGGGCCCCTATGGCTACACCTTC. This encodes CSVDGGGPYGYTF. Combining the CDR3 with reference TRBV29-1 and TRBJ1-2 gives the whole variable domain SAVISQKPSRDICQRGTSLTIQCQVDSQVTMMFWYRQQPGQSLTLIATANQGSEATYESGFVIDKFPISRPNLTFSTLTVSNMSPEDSSIYLCSVDGGGPYGYTFGSGTRLTVV.